Listed here are 27 T cell receptor beta chains from one sample, sequenced in a study of blood T cell repertoires in COVID-19 (dated by TCRdb to about 2020). Library preparation was by the immunoSEQ multiplex PCR assay. Drawn from immuneACCESS, this table holds only the in-frame rearrangements with V and J called that TCRdb kept. Clones are partly lost; checked studies trace under half to an unresolved V gene and leave the rest unexplained. The table for this sample lists 200,000 or so clones; roughly 80% of them were counted only once. 17% of the sample rests with the top ten. Sequenced sample: peripheral blood. Source of these receptors: a man in his sixties with active or convalescent COVID-19.

The chain uses TRBV28 and TRBJ1-2, with a weak D call TRBD1 (5 bases). V lost 1 base and J lost 1, with 16 bases in between. There are 17 residues in the CDR3. The V gene's germline CDR1 is MDHEN and CDR2 SYDVKM. The CDR3 nucleotides are TGTGCCAGCAGTTTATACGGGGGTTCTTCCTTTAACTATGGCTACACCTTC. Translated, it gives CASSLYGGSSFNYGYTF.

J is TRBJ2-7 and V is TRBV7-9; 10 positions agree with TRBD2. This CDR3 is built from 17 residues. The germline CDR1 and CDR2 sequences are SEHNR and FQNEAQ (reference sequence). With 5 bases clipped from V and 5 bases from J, the junction kept 15 bases outside the gene matches. The CDR3 sequence is CASSPSNLAGAEDEQYF. In DNA form, the CDR3 reads TGTGCCAGCAGCCCCTCTAATCTAGCGGGAGCAGAGGACGAGCAGTACTTC. Based on the CDR3 plus reference TRBV7-9 and TRBJ2-7, the full variable domain is DTGVSQNPRHKITKRGQNVTFRCDPISEHNRLYWYRQTLGQGPEFLTYFQNEAQLEKSRLLSDRFSAERPKGSFSTLEIQRTEQGDSAMYLCASSPSNLAGAEDEQYFGPGTRLTVT.

The V gene is TRBV13, the J gene TRBJ2-1; TRBD2 matches 15 bases. The germline V gene encodes CDR1 PRHDT and CDR2 FYEKMQ (reference sequence). V trimming: 5 bases; J trimming: 4 bases; junction bases outside the gene matches: 15. This CDR3 is built from 20 residues. CDR3 residues: CASSHDPGTSGRPKYNEQFF. The CDR3, as DNA: TGTGCCAGCAGCCACGACCCCGGGACTAGCGGGAGGCCGAAATACAATGAGCAGTTCTTC.

This sequence joins TRBV7-3 and TRBJ2-2, with 11 bases fitting TRBD2. The CDR3 is 16 residues long. J lost 5 bases, V lost 5 bases, and 7 bases had no gene match. CDR1 is SGHTA and CDR2 is FQGTGA in the germline V gene. The CDR3 sequence is CASSQTPSGGTGELFF. The DNA of the CDR3 is TGTGCCAGCAGCCAGACTCCTAGCGGGGGGACCGGGGAGCTGTTTTTT.

V gene TRBV18 combines with J gene TRBJ2-2; 8 bases align to TRBD2. V was clipped by 2 bases and J by 7 bases; unmatched bases: 6. CDR1 is KGHSH and CDR2 is LQKENI in the germline V gene. This CDR3 spans 15 amino acids. CDR3 region: CASSPLRTSFGELFF. CDR3 DNA: TGTGCCAGCTCACCATTACGGACTAGCTTCGGGGAGCTGTTTTTT.

The chain combines TRBV28 with TRBJ2-3; D gene ambiguous. This CDR3 comprises 14 residues. Per germline, CDR1 MDHEN and CDR2 SYDVKM. The V end lost 6 bases, the J end lost 5 bases, and 15 bases lay between the germline ends. The CDR3 DNA sequence: TGTGCCAGCAGCCAAAACTATCTTCAAGATACGCAGTATTTT. Protein product: CASSQNYLQDTQYF.

The chain joins TRBV5-5 to TRBJ2-3; 11 nucleotides align to TRBD2. CDR1 is SGHKS, CDR2 YYEKEE, per germline (reference sequence). V lost 1 base, J lost 3 bases, and 4 bases stayed unmatched. This CDR3 has 16 amino acids. For the CDR3, the DNA is TGTGCCAGCAGCTTGAGGCCTAGCGGGAGGACAGATACGCAGTATTTT. Translation gives CASSLRPSGRTDTQYF.

The V and J genes are TRBV25-1 and TRBJ1-1; the D gene is possibly TRBD1 (5 bases). Trimming cost V 3 bases and J 5 bases, with 10 bases left between them. Germline V gives CDR1 MGHDK, CDR2 SYGVNS. The CDR3 has 13 residues. CDR3 nucleotides: TGTGCCAGCAGTGATCCAGGGTTAACTGAAGCTTTCTTT. The encoded protein is CASSDPGLTEAFF.

This chain joins TRBV6-5 and TRBJ2-1; 8 positions match TRBD2. Germline V gene lookup returns CDR1 MNHEY and CDR2 SVGAGI. This CDR3 has 15 amino acids. V shed 6 bases and J 3 bases; nucleotides not matched to a gene: 7. Written as DNA, the CDR3 is TGTGCCAGCAGACGGGCGGGAGGACGCTACAATGAGCAGTTCTTC. This codes for CASRRAGGRYNEQFF.

The chain uses TRBV7-2 and TRBJ1-5, with TRBD1 identical over 8 bases. V gave up 4 bases and J gave up 4 bases; unmatched junction bases: 0. CDR3 length: 13 residues. Per the germline V gene, CDR1 is SGHTA and CDR2 is FQGNSA. The chain's CDR3 is CASSWTGNQPQHF. The CDR3 DNA follows: TGTGCCAGCAGCTGGACAGGGAATCAGCCCCAGCATTTT. The variable domain in full, completed from reference TRBV7-2 and TRBJ1-5, reads GAGVSQSPSNKVTEKGKDVELRCDPISGHTALYWYRQSLGQGLEFLIYFQGNSAPDKSGLPSDRFSAERTGGSVSTLTIQRTQQEDSAVYLCASSWTGNQPQHFGDGTRLSIL.

Written as DNA, the CDR3 is TGCGCCAGCAGCTTGGACAGGACGGCCTTGAGCTCCTACAATGAGCAGTTCTTC. Translating gives CASSLDRTALSSYNEQFF. The chain links TRBV5-1 to TRBJ2-1; D might be TRBD1 (5 bases). The V gene's germline CDR1 is SGHRS and CDR2 YFSETQ. Trimming took off 0 bases at V and 0 bases at J, with 16 bases between the two ends. CDR3 length equals 18 residues.

The V gene is TRBV19, the J gene TRBJ2-1; TRBD2 is a possible D gene (6 bases). The germline gives CDR1 LNHDA, CDR2 SQIVND (reference sequence). V was cut by 3 bases and J by 5 bases, with 11 bases left in between. This CDR3 is built from 14 residues. The CDR3 sequence is CASSIEGLDNEQFF. CDR3 in DNA: TGTGCCAGTAGTATCGAGGGACTCGACAATGAGCAGTTCTTC.

For the CDR3, the DNA is TGTGCCAGTAGGGTATTAGGGGAGCCCCAGCATTTT. Its protein is CASRVLGEPQHF. The J gene is TRBJ1-5, the V gene TRBV19; TRBD1 is a possible D gene (5 bases). Looked up from germline, CDR1 is LNHDA and CDR2 is SQIVND (reference sequence). The V end lost 6 bases, the J end lost 8 bases, and 11 bases lay between the germline ends. This CDR3 is 12 amino acids long. The full variable domain, rest sourced from reference TRBV19 and TRBJ1-5, is DGGITQSPKYLFRKEGQNVTLSCEQNLNHDAMYWYRQDPGQGLRLIYYSQIVNDFQKGDIAEGYSVSREKKESFPLTVTSAQKNPTAFYLCASRVLGEPQHFGDGTRLSIL.

In the case of this clone: The junction departs from germline at one end; a sequencing error may be responsible. This rearrangement joins TRBV18 to TRBJ2-7; TRBD1 is a possible D gene (5 bases). The CDR3 runs 17 residues. Germline values: CDR1 KGHSH, CDR2 LQKENI. CDR3 region: CASSPPSDSMTIYEQYF. CDR3 bases: TGTGCCAGCTCCCCACCCTCTGACAGTATGACGATCTACGAGCAGTACTTC.

The chain combines TRBV5-4 with TRBJ1-2, with TRBD1 identical over 7 bases. The CDR3 is 13 amino acids. The germline V gene has CDR1 SGHNT and CDR2 YYREEE (reference sequence). The junction had 4 bases not matched to a gene; V was cut back by 1 base and J by 7 bases. In DNA, the CDR3 is TGTGCCAGCAGCTTGACAGGGGCAGGTGGCTACACCTTC. It translates to CASSLTGAGGYTF.

V usage is TRBV5-4 and J usage is TRBJ2-1; D remains unclear. Germline values: CDR1 SGHNT, CDR2 YYREEE (reference sequence). This CDR3 has 9 amino acids. V was pared by 10 bases and J by 6 bases, with 5 bases between. CDR3 sequence (DNA): TGTGCCGGGCCCAATGAGCAGTTCTTC. Translation gives CAGPNEQFF.

The chain employs TRBV14 and TRBJ1-1; D unresolved. CDR1 and CDR2 (germline): SGHDN, FVKESK. CDR3 length: 16 amino acids. V was trimmed by 3 bases and J by 6 bases, leaving 20 bases between them. CDR3 amino acids: CASSQQSWQERAEAFF. The CDR3 DNA reads TGTGCCAGCAGCCAGCAGTCCTGGCAGGAAAGAGCTGAAGCTTTCTTT.

The V gene is TRBV9, the J gene TRBJ2-1; 11 nucleotides align to TRBD2. This CDR3 region has 20 residues. Germline CDR1 and CDR2: SGDLS and YYNGEE. J was trimmed by 2 bases and V by 7 bases; bases with no gene match: 20. The CDR3 DNA reads TGTGCCAGCGGTTGTTCGGGTTTAACTAGCGGGAGAAAAGCCTACAATGAGCAGTTCTTC. It specifies CASGCSGLTSGRKAYNEQFF. The variable domain in full, completed from reference TRBV9 and TRBJ2-1, reads DSGVTQTPKHLITATGQRVTLRCSPRSGDLSVYWYQQSLDQGLQFLIQYYNGEERAKGNILERFSAQQFPDLHSELNLSSLELGDSALYFCASGCSGLTSGRKAYNEQFFGPGTRLTVL.

J is TRBJ2-5 and V is TRBV7-9; D possibly corresponds to TRBD2 (5 bases). V was shortened by 7 bases and J by 0 bases, with 18 bases between the two germline ends. The CDR3 extends over 16 amino acids. Germline CDR1 SEHNR, CDR2 FQNEAQ (reference sequence). The CDR3 coding sequence is TGTGCCAGCAAAATGGGTGGGAGACCGTACCAAGAGACCCAGTACTTC. Translated: CASKMGGRPYQETQYF. The complete variable domain, with remaining parts taken from reference TRBV7-9 and TRBJ2-5, reads DTGVSQNPRHKITKRGQNVTFRCDPISEHNRLYWYRQTLGQGPEFLTYFQNEAQLEKSRLLSDRFSAERPKGSFSTLEIQRTEQGDSAMYLCASKMGGRPYQETQYFGPGTRLLVL.

The chain uses TRBV5-6 and TRBJ2-3; the D gene is possibly TRBD1 (5 bases). Germline V lookup: CDR1 SGHDT, CDR2 YYEEEE. The V end lost 4 bases, the J end lost 6 bases, and 12 bases lay between the germline ends. This CDR3 region has 13 residues. CDR3: CASSVTAGDTQYF. The CDR3 nucleotides are TGTGCCAGCAGCGTGACAGCAGGGGATACGCAGTATTTT.

This clone was observed at least ten times. V usage is TRBV4-1 and J usage is TRBJ1-5, with D hard to call. V was clipped by 1 base and J by 7 bases, with 20 bases between them. CDR1 and CDR2 (germline): MGHRA, YSYEKL. CDR3 length equals 17 residues. This CDR3 is CASSQVFGRERGQPQHF. The CDR3 DNA reads as TGCGCCAGCAGCCAAGTTTTCGGACGGGAACGAGGGCAGCCCCAGCATTTT.

The chain joins TRBV9 to TRBJ2-5, with unresolved D. Per the germline V gene, CDR1 is SGDLS and CDR2 is YYNGEE. This CDR3 spans 12 amino acids. V lost 1 base and J 5 bases, leaving 6 bases between the germline ends. This CDR3 reads CASSVRGETQYF. CDR3 bases: TGTGCCAGCAGCGTAAGAGGCGAGACCCAGTACTTC. Based on the CDR3 plus reference TRBV9 and TRBJ2-5, the full variable domain is DSGVTQTPKHLITATGQRVTLRCSPRSGDLSVYWYQQSLDQGLQFLIQYYNGEERAKGNILERFSAQQFPDLHSELNLSSLELGDSALYFCASSVRGETQYFGPGTRLLVL.

The table lists this clone with a few counts. V is TRBV4-3 and J is TRBJ2-7; D is possibly TRBD2 (5 bases). The germline gives CDR1 LGHNA, CDR2 YSLEER. CDR3 size: 17 residues. The V gene lost 0 bases and the J gene lost 5 bases, with 20 bases spanning the gap. The CDR3 reads CASSQDPRGAALNEQYF. DNA for the CDR3: TGCGCCAGCAGCCAAGACCCCCGGGGTGCAGCGTTGAACGAGCAGTACTTC.

The chain combines TRBV28 with TRBJ1-1; D is ambiguous. Germline CDR1 MDHEN, CDR2 SYDVKM. The CDR3 totals 13 residues. V gave up 6 bases and J gave up 1 base, with 9 bases separating them. CDR3 amino acids: CASRAPGNTEAFF. In DNA form, the CDR3 reads TGTGCCAGCAGAGCCCCCGGGAACACTGAAGCTTTCTTT.

The V and J genes are TRBV27 and TRBJ1-2, with D unresolved. Trimming left V 6 bases short and J 0 bases short, with 14 bases between. CDR1 is MNHEY, CDR2 SMNVEV, per germline (reference sequence). This CDR3 spans 15 amino acids. CDR3 DNA sequence: TGTGCCAGCAGCCCTAGATGGGTTTCTAACTATGGCTACACCTTC. Translated: CASSPRWVSNYGYTF.

This clone came up once. The chain is built from TRBV9 and TRBJ1-5; D gene uncertain. The CDR3 totals 13 residues. V was pared by 2 bases and J by 4 bases, with 7 bases between. Germline V CDR1 and CDR2: SGDLS, YYNGEE. CDR3 loop: CASSVGPNQPQHF. The CDR3 bases are TGTGCCAGCAGCGTGGGCCCTAATCAGCCCCAGCATTTT.

This clone was detected a few times. V and J are TRBV5-1 and TRBJ2-2; 12 nucleotides align to TRBD2. Germline CDR1 and CDR2: SGHRS and YFSETQ. V shed 0 bases and J 5 bases; nucleotides not matched to a gene: 8. This CDR3 comprises 18 residues. The CDR3 is CASSLGLAGGPWTGELFF. Here the CDR3 DNA reads TGCGCCAGCAGCTTGGGGCTAGCGGGAGGGCCCTGGACCGGGGAGCTGTTTTTT.